This TCR beta chain was sequenced during a study of Ad26.COV2.S vaccination and SARS-CoV-2 variants. At the level of the study: Into the muscle, Ad26.COV2.S was dosed once or twice, 56 days apart.

Treatment specified: roughly 18 received Ad26.COV2.S at low or high dose, single or two shots; roughly five received placebo; per-sample allocation not given. Sampling took place 63 days after the first vaccine or placebo injection. V lost 6 bases to trimming and J lost 6 bases, with 14 bases between them. The germline V gene encodes CDR1 MRHNA and CDR2 SNTAGT. This CDR3 has 14 amino acids. The assay was immunoSEQ multiplex PCR, and TCRdb's table has in-frame clones only and misses some. This sample has 510,000 or so clones, with roughly 85% found just once. The clonotype was recovered from a person between 18 and 59 years old who received the Ad26.COV2.S COVID-19 vaccine or a placebo. This chain uses TRBV6-4 with TRBJ2-2; D is perhaps TRBD2 (6 bases). The sample in question was peripheral blood, obtained in a trial of Ad26.COV2.S vaccine versus placebo. CDR3 in amino acids: CASRSGVGAGELFF. CDR3 sequence (DNA): TGTGCCAGCAGATCGGGAGTCGGGGCCGGGGAGCTGTTTTTT.